Detailed here is one TCR beta chain. Its target is unknown. Sequencing was performed with immunoSEQ multiplex PCR; in TCRdb, only in-frame clones are kept and a portion is missing. The table shows 8,000 or so clones, with 94% occurring only once. The entry originates in a study of monozygotic twins with cystic fibrosis. Looking at the study overall: Approximately 3 micrograms of fragmented DNA underwent about 14 PCR cycles for library preparation.

The CDR3 consists of 15 residues. The germline V gene encodes CDR1 MRHNA and CDR2 SNTAGT. The V gene end was trimmed by 2 bases and the J gene end by 2 bases; junction bases not matched to a gene: 2. Study-level findings and limits: The repertoire was suggested to be naive-dominated, clonality median around 0.01. Age, concordance and disease severity did not associate with shared CDR3 numbers. J usage was most co-twin-similar in 8 of 16 pairs, V in 13.

This TCR was recovered from a boy between 2 and 10 years old with cystic fibrosis. V is TRBV6-4 and J is TRBJ2-3, with 9 bases lining up with TRBD2. Sequenced input: blood. The chain's CDR3 is CASSDGGGATDTQYF. CDR3 DNA: TGTGCCAGCAGTGACGGCGGGGGGGCCACAGATACGCAGTATTTT.